This TCR beta chain was profiled in a study of OX40 agonist ivuxolimab in advanced cancers. General notes on the study: Ivuxolimab was an agonistic, fully human IgG2 monoclonal antibody directed against OX40 (CD134), a costimulatory receptor. The dose-escalation cohort was approximately 83% male with a mean age of approximately 60 years, ranging from roughly 23 to 90. The paper reports the monotherapy dose-escalation portion (N = 52 patients) of the phase I ivuxolimab trial. Peripheral TCRbeta sequencing was intended to test whether TCR sequence diversity was altered and clonal T-cell expansion was caused by ivuxolimab. Intravenous ivuxolimab was administered to patients every 2 weeks at six dose levels: 0.01, 0.1, 0.3, 1.5, 3 and 10 mg/kg. Of the 50 or so patients in dose escalation, about 20 had hepatocellular carcinoma, some 15 had melanoma, 9 had renal cell carcinoma and 9 had head and neck cancer. Prior anti-PD-1, anti-PD-L1 or anti-CTLA-4 therapy was permitted, and less than 45% of dose-escalation patients had received checkpoint inhibitors. Partial responses occurred in three dose-escalation patients: two with cutaneous melanoma and one with hepatocellular carcinoma. The paper as a whole reports these results and caveats: Low levels of normalized T-cell clonal expansion were also seen in some patients who did not respond. Clonal expansion of both CD4+ and CD8+ blood T cells was observed from baseline to week 6 at doses 0.1 to 3.0 mg/kg. After ivuxolimab, more expanded clones were found on average in CD8+ T cells than in CD4+ T cells. The antigen specificity of the clonally expanded peripheral T cells was not determined. In the 0.1-3.0 mg/kg groups, partial responders were among the patients with the lowest normalized peripheral clonal expansion, particularly in CD8+ T cells.

This clone was counted a single time. The antigen it recognizes is unknown. Base quality data are lacking; no much larger clone is found one base away. Patients with autoimmune disease history or receiving systemic immunosuppression were excluded from the trial. Peripheral blood for TCR sequencing was collected from all dose cohorts at baseline, on cycle 4 day 1, and on cycle 7 day 1. Samples were obtained from an open-label, multicenter, first-in-human phase I dose-escalation trial of ivuxolimab. The trial enrolled adults with locally advanced or metastatic head and neck squamous cell, hepatocellular, melanoma or renal cell carcinoma. Before TCR sequencing, CD4+ T cells and CD8+ T cells from peripheral blood were sorted into separate populations. To sequence the TCRbeta CDR3 region, genomic DNA was isolated from the sorted cells. TCRbeta CDR3 regions were sequenced using the immunoSEQ Assay. TCRdb mirrors the immuneACCESS table, restricted to in-frame sequences. Some clones are absent from its copies; in checked studies, under half trace to an unresolved V gene, and the reason for the others is unknown. The sample table contains approximately 42,000 clones; only one count was recorded for over 75% of them. Of the sample, less than 20% falls within the top ten clones.

The germline V gene provides CDR1 MNHNS and CDR2 SASEGT. Including the terminal cysteine and phenylalanine, the CDR3 comprises 14 residues. Only the CDR3 portion is preserved as DNA: 42 bases, with reading frame beginning at the first base. At the junction V is shortened by 8 bases and J by 2 bases, with 15 bases in between. The receptor chain draws on TRBV6-1 and TRBJ1-1, with the D gene too uncertain to name. The receptor was isolated from an adult with an advanced solid tumor such as melanoma, head and neck, liver or kidney cancer. The sequenced sample was CD4+ or CD8+ T cells sorted from blood, obtained in a trial of the OX40 agonist ivuxolimab. The sequence in DNA is TGTGCCAGCTCGGACGGCCGTTTAAACACTGAAGCTTTCTTT. Its translation reads: CASSDGRLNTEAFF.